The T cell receptor beta chain described here comes from a study of T cell responses to AZD1222 COVID-19 vaccine (dated by TCRdb to about 2021). As for the study more broadly: TCR sequencing covered some 250 trial participants: 200 to 220 given two doses of AZD1222 and about 26 given two doses of MenACWY control vaccine. Trial participants were enrolled into age subgroups of 18-55, 56-69 and 70-plus years, which contained about 150, 27 and 61 TCR-sequenced participants, respectively.

The sample's time point label, decoded: baseline before first vaccination. Read against the paper, the sample's treatment or condition label means: meningococcal conjugate vaccine given as trial control. Vaccinee samples were obtained from the UK trials COV001 and COV002, which included a single-blind randomized controlled phase 2/3 trial of AZD1222 (ChAdOx1 nCoV-19) in healthy adults. For TCRbeta chain sequencing, PBMC samples from trial participants were taken at day 0 and at day 28 after the second dose. General findings and caveats noted by the study authors: Conclusions about previously exposed vaccinees are limited, since just six or seven AZD1222 recipients were seropositive for SARS-CoV-2 at baseline. Most participants were white British and females outnumbered males, and the authors suggested that clonal diversity may have been underestimated. CD4 TCRs associated with the vaccine covered the entire spike protein, and the dominant responses were in regions 160-218 and 743-854. After two AZD1222 doses, both the breadth and the depth of spike-specific TCRs were significantly higher than at day 0 and than in MenACWY recipients. The 56-69-year group was small, and its depth increase did not reach significance, likely because of low power. No day 14 peak-response samples were available, so repertoires were characterized only after the peak T cell response. Nearly half of unique spike-specific TCRs reportedly recognized epitopes outside regions mutated in the B.1.351 and B.1.1.7 variants.

The CDR3 regions of human TCRbeta chains were analyzed by immunosequencing. The authors' analysis ran thus. TCRs in the repertoires were matched against a reference library of SARS-CoV-2-specific TCRs that had been generated with the MIRA antigen-specificity platform. Breadth meant the fraction of unique TCRs that were SARS-CoV-2-associated, whereas depth meant the fraction of total T cells that were SARS-CoV-2-associated. Each spike-specific TCR was assigned to its reactive spike region and to a CD4 or CD8 class using the MIRA data. Log10-transformed breadth and depth values were compared by one-way ANOVA with Sidak's multiple comparisons tests. This is the immuneACCESS table as TCRdb keeps it, with only in-frame sequences that have V and J called. A part of the clones is gone; compared with another copy, unresolved V genes explain less than half, and the rest is unexplained. D and trimming were read from the DNA, whereas the V and J calls and clone size are those reported in that table. The sample table lists 130,000 to 150,000 clones, 85% to 95% of them with a count of one. Around 2.8% of the sample is taken by the ten largest.

The V end gives up 6 bases and the J end 7 bases, leaving 6 bases in the junction not matched to a gene. CDR3 length: 14 amino acids, cysteine to phenylalanine. The sequence is cut down to CDR3 DNA, 42 bases in frame from base 1. CDR1 MNHEY and CDR2 SVGAGI were looked up in the germline V gene. To note about this clone: It lacks a known antigen. Per-base quality was not reported, and no clone a single base away is much larger than it.

The sample consisted of peripheral blood, taken on day 0 of MenACWY control vaccination. The sequence joins TRBV6-5 to TRBJ2-2; TRBD2 matches 9 bases in the middle. The TCR sequence derives from an adult in good health. The CDR3 is CASRAGTSHGELFF. In nucleotide form, the sequence is TGTGCCAGCAGGGCCGGGACTAGCCACGGGGAGCTGTTTTTT.